The clone carrying this T cell receptor beta chain has only a few counts. Its antigen is not known. This sample was included in a study of T cell responses to AZD1222 COVID-19 vaccine. Profiling relied on immunoSEQ multiplex PCR, and the TCRdb table lists in-frame clones only, not all of them. The data contain 40,000 to 55,000 clones, 80% to 90% of them singletons. Study results and limitations: AZD1222 recipients seropositive at baseline numbered only six or seven.

Germline-derived CDR1 and CDR2 are SGHRS and YFSETQ. The CDR3 is 16 amino acids. V was clipped by 4 bases and J by 3 bases; unmatched bases: 5. This clonotype originated in an adult who received the AZD1222 COVID-19 vaccine. The starting material was peripheral blood, obtained 28 days after the second AZD1222 dose. V gene TRBV5-1 combines with J gene TRBJ2-2; 11 bases are a match to TRBD2. CDR3 DNA: TGCGCCAGCAGCCTGGGACTAGCGGCCTACACCGGGGAGCTGTTTTTT. Translating it yields CASSLGLAAYTGELFF.